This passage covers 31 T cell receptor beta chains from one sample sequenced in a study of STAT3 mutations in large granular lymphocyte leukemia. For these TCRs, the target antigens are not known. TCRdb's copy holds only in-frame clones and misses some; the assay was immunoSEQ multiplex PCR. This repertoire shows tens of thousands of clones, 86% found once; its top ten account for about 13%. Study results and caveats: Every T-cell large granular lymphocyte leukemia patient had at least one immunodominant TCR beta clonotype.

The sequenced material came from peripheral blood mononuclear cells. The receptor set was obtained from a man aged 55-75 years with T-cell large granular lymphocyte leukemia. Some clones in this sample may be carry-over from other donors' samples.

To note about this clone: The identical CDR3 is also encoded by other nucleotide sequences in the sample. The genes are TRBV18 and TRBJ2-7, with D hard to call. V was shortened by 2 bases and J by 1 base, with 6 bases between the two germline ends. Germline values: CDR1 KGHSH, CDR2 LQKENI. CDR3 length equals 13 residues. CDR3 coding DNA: TGTGCCAGCTCACCAGGGATATCCTACGAGCAGTACTTC. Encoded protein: CASSPGISYEQYF. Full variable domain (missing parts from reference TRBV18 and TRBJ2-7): NAGVMQNPRHLVRRRGQEARLRCSPMKGHSHVYWYRQLPEEGLKFMVYLQKENIIDESGMPKERFSAEFPKEGPSILRIQQVVRGDSAAYFCASSPGISYEQYFGPGTRLTVT.

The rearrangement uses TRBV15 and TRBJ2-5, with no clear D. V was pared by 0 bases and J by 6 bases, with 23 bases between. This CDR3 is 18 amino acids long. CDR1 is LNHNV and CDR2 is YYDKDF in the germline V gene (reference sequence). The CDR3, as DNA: TGTGCCACCAGCAGAGAAATAAGGACGCTCCCCCTTTTGCAGACCCAGTACTTC. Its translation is CATSREIRTLPLLQTQYF.

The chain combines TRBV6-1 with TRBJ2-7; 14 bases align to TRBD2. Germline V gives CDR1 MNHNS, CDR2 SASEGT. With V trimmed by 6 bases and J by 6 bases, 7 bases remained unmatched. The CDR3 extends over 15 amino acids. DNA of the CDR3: TGTGCCAGCAGGACTAGCGGGAGGGTTCCCAGCGAGCAGTACTTC. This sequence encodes CASRTSGRVPSEQYF.

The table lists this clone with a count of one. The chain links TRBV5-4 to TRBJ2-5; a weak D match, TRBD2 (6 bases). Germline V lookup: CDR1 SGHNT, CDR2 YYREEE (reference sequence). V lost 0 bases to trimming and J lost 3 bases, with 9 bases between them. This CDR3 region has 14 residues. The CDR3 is CASSLATGEETQYF. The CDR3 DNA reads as TGTGCCAGCAGCTTGGCGACGGGAGAAGAGACCCAGTACTTC.

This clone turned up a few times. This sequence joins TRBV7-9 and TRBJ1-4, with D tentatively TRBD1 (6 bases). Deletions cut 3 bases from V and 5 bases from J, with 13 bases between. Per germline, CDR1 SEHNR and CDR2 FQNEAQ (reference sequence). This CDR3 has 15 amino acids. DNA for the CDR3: TGTGCCAGCAGCTTTCTCGGACAGCCGAATGAAAAACTGTTTTTT. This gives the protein CASSFLGQPNEKLFF.

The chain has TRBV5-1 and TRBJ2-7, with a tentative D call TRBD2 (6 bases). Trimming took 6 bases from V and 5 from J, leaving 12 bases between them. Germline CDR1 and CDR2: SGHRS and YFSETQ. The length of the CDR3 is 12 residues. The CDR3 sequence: CASTPREDEQYF. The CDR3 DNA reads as TGCGCCAGCACCCCCAGGGAGGACGAGCAGTACTTC.

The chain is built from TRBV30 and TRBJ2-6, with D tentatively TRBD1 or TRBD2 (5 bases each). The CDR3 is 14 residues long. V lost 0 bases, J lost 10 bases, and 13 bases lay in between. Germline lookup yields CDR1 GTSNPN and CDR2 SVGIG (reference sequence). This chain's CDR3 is CAWSVLERGNVLTF. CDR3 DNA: TGTGCCTGGAGTGTACTGGAGAGGGGTAACGTCCTGACTTTC.

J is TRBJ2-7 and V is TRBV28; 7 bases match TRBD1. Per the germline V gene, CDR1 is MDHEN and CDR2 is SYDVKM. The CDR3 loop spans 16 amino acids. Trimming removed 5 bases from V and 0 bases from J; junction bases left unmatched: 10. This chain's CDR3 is CASSPRGTPSSYEQYF. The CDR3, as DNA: TGTGCCAGCAGTCCCAGGGGGACCCCGAGCTCCTACGAGCAGTACTTC.

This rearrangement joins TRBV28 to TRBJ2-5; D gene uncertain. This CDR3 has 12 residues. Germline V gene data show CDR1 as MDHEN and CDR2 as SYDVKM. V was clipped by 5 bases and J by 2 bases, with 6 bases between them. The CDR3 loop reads CASSLPQETQYF. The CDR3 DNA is TGTGCCAGCAGTCTTCCACAAGAGACCCAGTACTTC.

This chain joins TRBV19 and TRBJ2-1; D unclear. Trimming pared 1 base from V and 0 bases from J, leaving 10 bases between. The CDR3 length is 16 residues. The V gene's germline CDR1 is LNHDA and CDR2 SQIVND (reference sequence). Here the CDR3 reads CASSIGTTSSYNEQFF. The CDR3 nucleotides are TGTGCCAGTAGTATAGGGACCACGAGCTCCTACAATGAGCAGTTCTTC. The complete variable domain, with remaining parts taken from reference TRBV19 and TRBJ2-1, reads DGGITQSPKYLFRKEGQNVTLSCEQNLNHDAMYWYRQDPGQGLRLIYYSQIVNDFQKGDIAEGYSVSREKKESFPLTVTSAQKNPTAFYLCASSIGTTSSYNEQFFGPGTRLTVL.

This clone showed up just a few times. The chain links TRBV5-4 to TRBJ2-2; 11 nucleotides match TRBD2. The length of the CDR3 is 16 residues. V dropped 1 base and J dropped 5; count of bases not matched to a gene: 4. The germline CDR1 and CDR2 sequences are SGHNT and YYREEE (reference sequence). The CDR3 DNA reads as TGTGCCAGCAGCTTGACTAGCGGGAGTCGAACCGGGGAGCTGTTTTTT. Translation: CASSLTSGSRTGELFF. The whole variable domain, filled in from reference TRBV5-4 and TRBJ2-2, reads ETGVTQSPTHLIKTRGQQVTLRCSSQSGHNTVSWYQQALGQGPQFIFQYYREEENGRGNFPPRFSGLQFPNYSSELNVNALELDDSALYLCASSLTSGSRTGELFFGEGSRLTVL.

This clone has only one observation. The DNA for the CDR3 is TGTGCCAGCTCACCGGGTCTCGAAGCAGAGACCCAGTACTTC. This codes for CASSPGLEAETQYF. The chain recombines TRBV18 with TRBJ2-5; unclear D gene. Germline CDR1 is KGHSH and CDR2 is LQKENI. Trimming removed 3 bases at V and 4 bases at J, with 12 bases between. This CDR3 contains 14 residues.

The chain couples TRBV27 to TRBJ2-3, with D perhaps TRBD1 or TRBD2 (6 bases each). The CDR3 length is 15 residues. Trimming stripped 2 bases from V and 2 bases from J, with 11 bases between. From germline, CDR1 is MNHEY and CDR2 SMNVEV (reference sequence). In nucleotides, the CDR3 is TGTGCCAGCAGTTTAAGGGGGGTACCCACAGATACGCAGTATTTT. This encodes CASSLRGVPTDTQYF.

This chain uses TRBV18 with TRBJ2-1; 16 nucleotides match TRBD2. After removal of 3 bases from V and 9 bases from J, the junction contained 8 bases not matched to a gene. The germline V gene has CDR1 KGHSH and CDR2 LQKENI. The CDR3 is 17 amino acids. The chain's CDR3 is CASSPGTSGRASSEQFF. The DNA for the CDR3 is TGTGCCAGCTCACCGGGGACTAGCGGGAGGGCCTCAAGTGAGCAGTTCTTC.

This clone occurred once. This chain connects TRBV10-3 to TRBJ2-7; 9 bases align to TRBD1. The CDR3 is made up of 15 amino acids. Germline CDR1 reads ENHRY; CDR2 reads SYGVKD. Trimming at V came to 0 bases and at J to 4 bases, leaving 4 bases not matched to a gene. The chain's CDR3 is CAISESVGQGYEQYF. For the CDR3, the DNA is TGTGCCATCAGTGAGTCGGTGGGACAGGGATACGAGCAGTACTTC.

The CDR3 sequence is CSARIQETQYF. CDR3 in DNA: TGCAGTGCTAGGATCCAAGAGACCCAGTACTTC. The chain joins TRBV20-1 to TRBJ2-5; D is unresolved. This CDR3 is 11 amino acids long. The V and J ends lost 3 bases and 1 base respectively, with 3 bases between them. CDR1 is DFQATT, CDR2 SNEGSKA, per germline (reference sequence).

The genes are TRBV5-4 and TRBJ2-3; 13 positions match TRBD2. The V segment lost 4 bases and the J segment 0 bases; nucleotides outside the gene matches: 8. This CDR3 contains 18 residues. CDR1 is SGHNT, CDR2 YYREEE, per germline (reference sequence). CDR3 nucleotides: TGTGCCAGCAGCCTGACTAGCGGGGGGTCCTCTAGCACAGATACGCAGTATTTT. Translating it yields CASSLTSGGSSSTDTQYF.

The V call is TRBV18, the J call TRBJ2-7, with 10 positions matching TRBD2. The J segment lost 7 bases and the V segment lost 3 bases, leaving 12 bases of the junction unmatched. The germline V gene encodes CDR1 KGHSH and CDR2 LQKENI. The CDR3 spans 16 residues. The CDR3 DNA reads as TGTGCCAGCTCACCCCTCCTAGCGGGAGTAGGGTTTGAGCAGTACTTC. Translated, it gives CASSPLLAGVGFEQYF.

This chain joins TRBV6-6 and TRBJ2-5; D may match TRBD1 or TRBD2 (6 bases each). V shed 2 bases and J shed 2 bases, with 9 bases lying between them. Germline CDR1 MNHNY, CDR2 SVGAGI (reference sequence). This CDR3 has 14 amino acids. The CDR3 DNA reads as TGTGCCAGCAGTTACGGGGGGCCGCAAGAGACCCAGTACTTC. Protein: CASSYGGPQETQYF.

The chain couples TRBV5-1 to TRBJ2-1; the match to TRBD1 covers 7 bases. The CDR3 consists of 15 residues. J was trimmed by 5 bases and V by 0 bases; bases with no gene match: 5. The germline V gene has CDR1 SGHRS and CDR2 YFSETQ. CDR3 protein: CASSLGQGSHNEQFF. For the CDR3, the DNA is TGCGCCAGCAGCTTGGGACAGGGCTCTCACAATGAGCAGTTCTTC.

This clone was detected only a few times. The DNA for the CDR3 is TGTGCCAGCAGCTTAGATAGAAGGACTGAAGCTTTCTTT. It is translated as CASSLDRRTEAFF. The chain is built from TRBV11-2 and TRBJ1-1, with D unclear. V was trimmed by 0 bases and J by 5 bases, leaving 7 bases between them. CDR3 length: 13 residues. CDR1 is SGHAT and CDR2 is FQNNGV in the germline V gene.

The CDR3 spells CASSVPAAYNEKLFF. DNA of the CDR3: TGTGCCAGCAGCGTACCGGCGGCTTACAATGAAAAACTGTTTTTT. The V and J genes are TRBV7-2 and TRBJ1-4; unclear D gene. Germline V gene sequence: CDR1 SGHTA, CDR2 FQGNSA. V lost 5 bases and J 5 bases, leaving 15 bases between the germline ends. The length of the CDR3 is 15 residues.

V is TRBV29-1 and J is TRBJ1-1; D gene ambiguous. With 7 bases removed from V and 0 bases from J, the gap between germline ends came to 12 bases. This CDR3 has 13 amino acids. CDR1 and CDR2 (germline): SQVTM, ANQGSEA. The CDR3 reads CSGTSAVNTEAFF. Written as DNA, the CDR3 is TGCAGCGGAACCTCAGCCGTGAACACTGAAGCTTTCTTT. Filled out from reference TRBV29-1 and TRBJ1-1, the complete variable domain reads SAVISQKPSRDICQRGTSLTIQCQVDSQVTMMFWYRQQPGQSLTLIATANQGSEATYESGFVIDKFPISRPNLTFSTLTVSNMSPEDSSIYLCSGTSAVNTEAFFGQGTRLTVV.

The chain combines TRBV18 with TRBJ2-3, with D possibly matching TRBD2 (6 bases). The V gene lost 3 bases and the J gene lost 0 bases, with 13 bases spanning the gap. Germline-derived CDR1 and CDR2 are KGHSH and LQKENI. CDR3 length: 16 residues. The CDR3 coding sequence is TGTGCCAGCTCACCGCTAGCGACTTACAGCACAGATACGCAGTATTTT. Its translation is CASSPLATYSTDTQYF.

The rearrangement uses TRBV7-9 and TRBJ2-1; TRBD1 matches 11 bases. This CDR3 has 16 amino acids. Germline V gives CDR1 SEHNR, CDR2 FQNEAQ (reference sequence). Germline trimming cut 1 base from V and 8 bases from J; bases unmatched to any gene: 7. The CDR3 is CASSLGGTGGFDEQFF. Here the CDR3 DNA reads TGTGCCAGCAGCTTAGGAGGGACAGGGGGATTTGATGAGCAGTTCTTC.

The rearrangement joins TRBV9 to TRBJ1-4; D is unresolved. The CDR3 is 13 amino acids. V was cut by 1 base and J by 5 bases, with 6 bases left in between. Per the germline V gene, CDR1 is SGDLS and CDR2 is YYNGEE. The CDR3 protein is CASSVLPNEKLFF. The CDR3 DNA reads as TGTGCCAGCAGCGTACTCCCCAATGAAAAACTGTTTTTT. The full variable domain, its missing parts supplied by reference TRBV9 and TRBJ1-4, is DSGVTQTPKHLITATGQRVTLRCSPRSGDLSVYWYQQSLDQGLQFLIQYYNGEERAKGNILERFSAQQFPDLHSELNLSSLELGDSALYFCASSVLPNEKLFFGSGTQLSVL.

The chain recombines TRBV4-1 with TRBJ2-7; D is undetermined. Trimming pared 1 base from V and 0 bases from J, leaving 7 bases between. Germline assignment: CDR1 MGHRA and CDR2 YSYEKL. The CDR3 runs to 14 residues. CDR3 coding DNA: TGCGCCAGCAGCCAAGTAGCCAGCTCCTACGAGCAGTACTTC. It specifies CASSQVASSYEQYF.

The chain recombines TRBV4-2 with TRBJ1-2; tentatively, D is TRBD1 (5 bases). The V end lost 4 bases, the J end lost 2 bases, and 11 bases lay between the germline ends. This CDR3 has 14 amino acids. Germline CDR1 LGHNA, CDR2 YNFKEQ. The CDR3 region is CASSRTGDNYGYTF. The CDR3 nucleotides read TGTGCCAGCAGCCGGACTGGGGACAACTATGGCTACACCTTC.

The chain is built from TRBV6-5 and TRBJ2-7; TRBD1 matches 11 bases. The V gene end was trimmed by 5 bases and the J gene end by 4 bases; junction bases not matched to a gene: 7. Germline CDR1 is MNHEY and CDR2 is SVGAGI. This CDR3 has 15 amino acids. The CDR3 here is CASSTSGTGGYEQYF. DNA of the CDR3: TGTGCCAGCAGTACCTCCGGGACAGGGGGTTACGAGCAGTACTTC.

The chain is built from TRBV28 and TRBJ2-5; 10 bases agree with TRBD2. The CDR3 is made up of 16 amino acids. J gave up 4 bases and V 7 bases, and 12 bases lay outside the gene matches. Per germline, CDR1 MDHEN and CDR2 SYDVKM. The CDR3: CASTYARTSGRETQYF. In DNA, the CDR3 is TGTGCCAGCACCTACGCCAGGACTAGCGGCAGAGAGACCCAGTACTTC.

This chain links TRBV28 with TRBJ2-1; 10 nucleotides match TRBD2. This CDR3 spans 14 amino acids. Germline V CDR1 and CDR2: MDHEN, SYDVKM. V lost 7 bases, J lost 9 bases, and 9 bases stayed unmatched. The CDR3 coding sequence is TGTGCCAGCATCCTCTCTAGCGGGAGCGGTGAGCAGTTCTTC. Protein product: CASILSSGSGEQFF.